This T cell receptor (beta chain) stems from a study of blood T cell repertoires in COVID-19. In the authors' workflow: Reference gene primer amplification yielded estimated nucleated cell counts. Assay: immunoSEQ multiplex PCR; the TCRdb copy retains only in-frame clones and omits some. The V and J calls and clone size come from that table; D and trimming were worked out from the DNA. The repertoire consists of about 75,000 clones, with almost 90% occurring once and the leading ten covering about 2.7%. CDR1 SEHNR and CDR2 FQNEAQ come from the germline V gene (reference sequence). Trimming shortened V by 3 bases and J by 6 bases, and 11 bases separated the two germline ends. The CDR3 has 14 residues.

The sequence was obtained from a human donor in a cohort sampled during active COVID-19. Input material: peripheral blood. V gene TRBV7-9 combines with J gene TRBJ2-2, with a tentative D call TRBD1 (6 bases). CDR3 coding DNA: TGTGCCAGCAGCTTCGGCCAGGGGTCCGGGGAGCTGTTTTTT. This translates into CASSFGQGSGELFF.